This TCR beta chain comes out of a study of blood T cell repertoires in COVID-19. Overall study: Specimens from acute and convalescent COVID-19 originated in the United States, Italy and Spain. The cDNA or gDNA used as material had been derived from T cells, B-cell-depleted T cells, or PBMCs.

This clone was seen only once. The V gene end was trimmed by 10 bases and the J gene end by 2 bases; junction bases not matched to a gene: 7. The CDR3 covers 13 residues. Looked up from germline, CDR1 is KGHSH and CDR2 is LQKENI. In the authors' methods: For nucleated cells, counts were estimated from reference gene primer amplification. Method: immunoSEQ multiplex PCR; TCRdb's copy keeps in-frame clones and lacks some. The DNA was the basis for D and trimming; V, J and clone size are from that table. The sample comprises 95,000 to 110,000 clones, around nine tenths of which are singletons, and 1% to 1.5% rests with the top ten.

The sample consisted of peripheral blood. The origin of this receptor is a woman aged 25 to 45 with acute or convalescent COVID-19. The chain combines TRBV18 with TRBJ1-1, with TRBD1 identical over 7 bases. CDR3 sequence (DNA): TGTGCCACCACGGGACAGAAAAACACTGAAGCTTTCTTT. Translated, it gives CATTGQKNTEAFF.